These 8 T cell receptor beta chains share one sample of origin, sequenced in a study of early T cells in non-severe SARS-CoV-2 infection. TCRdb reanalysed the 5' RACE reads using MiXCR and keeps one entry per CDR3 protein. Here the sample spans 55,000 to 70,000 distinct CDR3 sequences, 10% to 15% being singletons. Material for sequencing was whole blood. The origin of the receptors is an adult who was a healthcare worker with PCR-confirmed SARS-CoV-2 infection or an uninfected control (not recorded which).

Only a few counts were recorded for this clonotype. This chain links TRBV5-1 with TRBJ2-7; D might be TRBD1 (6 bases). The V gene lost 0 bases and the J gene lost 3 bases, with 10 bases spanning the gap. The germline CDR1 and CDR2 sequences are SGHRS and YFSETQ. CDR3 length: 14 amino acids. The CDR3 region is CASSLADSNYEQYF. The CDR3 nucleotides are TGCGCCAGCAGCTTGGCGGACAGCAACTACGAGCAGTACTTC.

In this sample, this clonotype turned up a few times. The V gene is TRBV28, the J gene TRBJ2-1; D may match TRBD1 or TRBD2 (7 bases each). V gave up 5 bases and J gave up 3 bases, with 17 bases separating them. CDR1 is MDHEN, CDR2 SYDVKM, per germline. There are 16 residues in the CDR3. Written as DNA, the CDR3 is TGTGCCAGCAGTCCAGGGGGGGAGAGGGTCTACAATGAGCAGTTCTTC. Amino acids: CASSPGGERVYNEQFF.

This clonotype has just a few counts. The rearrangement uses TRBV3-1 and TRBJ2-1; D may be TRBD2 (5 bases). Looked up from germline, CDR1 is LGHDT and CDR2 is YNNKEL (reference sequence). The CDR3 covers 13 residues. Trimming removed 2 bases from V and 12 bases from J, with 14 bases in between. This chain's CDR3 is CASSQRSGIRQFF. The CDR3 region has the DNA TGTGCCAGCAGCCAACGATCCGGGATACGGCAGTTCTTC.

The count of this clonotype is one. This sequence may be a read error, since a much larger clone differs from it by one base. The V call is TRBV28, the J call TRBJ2-7, with no clear D. This CDR3 contains 14 residues. Germline V gene sequence: CDR1 MDHEN, CDR2 SYDVKM. V lost 3 bases, J lost 2 bases, and 11 bases lay in between. Here the CDR3 DNA reads TGTGCCAGCAGTTTGCAAAAGACTCCCTACGAGCAGTACTTC. It encodes CASSLQKTPYEQYF.

J is TRBJ2-7 and V is TRBV7-2; the match to TRBD2 covers 12 bases. The junction had 13 bases not matched to a gene; V was cut back by 5 bases and J by 2 bases. There are 18 residues in the CDR3. CDR1 SGHTA and CDR2 FQGNSA come from the germline V gene. The CDR3 DNA reads as TGTGCCAGCAGCCCAGTTCTAGCGGGGGGGCTAGTAACCTACGAGCAGTACTTC. This translates into CASSPVLAGGLVTYEQYF. Looking up the rest from reference TRBV7-2 and TRBJ2-7 gives the full variable domain: GAGVSQSPSNKVTEKGKDVELRCDPISGHTALYWYRQSLGQGLEFLIYFQGNSAPDKSGLPSDRFSAERTGGSVSTLTIQRTQQEDSAVYLCASSPVLAGGLVTYEQYFGPGTRLTVT.

This clonotype was counted between two and nine times. The chain joins TRBV4-2 to TRBJ1-5; TRBD1 might be the D (5 bases). The CDR3 extends over 16 amino acids. The germline V gene has CDR1 LGHNA and CDR2 YNFKEQ. Trimming took off 0 bases at V and 7 bases at J, with 16 bases between the two ends. The CDR3 sequence is CASSQDPLAGGQPQHF. The CDR3 bases are TGTGCCAGCAGCCAAGACCCCCTTGCCGGGGGACAGCCCCAGCATTTT.

This clonotype showed up many times. DNA for the CDR3: TGCAGCGCCGTCGGGGACAGGTCCCGCTACACCTTC. Amino acid sequence: CSAVGDRSRYTF. The chain links TRBV29-1 to TRBJ1-2, with 8 bases aligning to TRBD1. CDR3 size: 12 residues. V lost 7 bases and J lost 9; bases outside the gene matches: 10. Germline V gene data show CDR1 as SQVTM and CDR2 as ANQGSEA.

This clonotype was counted a few times. This chain uses TRBV3-1 with TRBJ2-4, with a tentative D call TRBD2 (6 bases). V lost 1 base, J lost 8 bases, and 12 bases lay in between. The CDR3 covers 14 residues. From germline, CDR1 is LGHDT and CDR2 YNNKEL (reference sequence). The CDR3 region has the DNA TGTGCCAGCAGCCAAGGGGCCGGGGAGGACATTCAGTACTTC. This translates into CASSQGAGEDIQYF.